The T cell receptor (beta chain) described here comes from a study of T cell responses to AZD1222 COVID-19 vaccine. Libraries were prepared by immunoSEQ multiplex PCR; TCRdb keeps only in-frame clonotypes and omits some of them. Counted here are hundreds of thousands of clones, 90% to 95% occurring once; the ten biggest clones make up over 0.95%. This TCR was recovered from an adult in good health. The material sequenced was peripheral blood, taken on day 0 of MenACWY control vaccination.

The CDR3, as DNA: TGTGCCAGCAGCTTTTACACCTTGAATTCACCCCTCCACTTT. Its protein product is CASSFYTLNSPLHF. V and J are TRBV11-2 and TRBJ1-6; unclear D gene. This CDR3 is 14 amino acids long. CDR1 SGHAT and CDR2 FQNNGV come from the germline V gene. Deletions cut 3 bases from V and 7 bases from J, with 10 bases between.